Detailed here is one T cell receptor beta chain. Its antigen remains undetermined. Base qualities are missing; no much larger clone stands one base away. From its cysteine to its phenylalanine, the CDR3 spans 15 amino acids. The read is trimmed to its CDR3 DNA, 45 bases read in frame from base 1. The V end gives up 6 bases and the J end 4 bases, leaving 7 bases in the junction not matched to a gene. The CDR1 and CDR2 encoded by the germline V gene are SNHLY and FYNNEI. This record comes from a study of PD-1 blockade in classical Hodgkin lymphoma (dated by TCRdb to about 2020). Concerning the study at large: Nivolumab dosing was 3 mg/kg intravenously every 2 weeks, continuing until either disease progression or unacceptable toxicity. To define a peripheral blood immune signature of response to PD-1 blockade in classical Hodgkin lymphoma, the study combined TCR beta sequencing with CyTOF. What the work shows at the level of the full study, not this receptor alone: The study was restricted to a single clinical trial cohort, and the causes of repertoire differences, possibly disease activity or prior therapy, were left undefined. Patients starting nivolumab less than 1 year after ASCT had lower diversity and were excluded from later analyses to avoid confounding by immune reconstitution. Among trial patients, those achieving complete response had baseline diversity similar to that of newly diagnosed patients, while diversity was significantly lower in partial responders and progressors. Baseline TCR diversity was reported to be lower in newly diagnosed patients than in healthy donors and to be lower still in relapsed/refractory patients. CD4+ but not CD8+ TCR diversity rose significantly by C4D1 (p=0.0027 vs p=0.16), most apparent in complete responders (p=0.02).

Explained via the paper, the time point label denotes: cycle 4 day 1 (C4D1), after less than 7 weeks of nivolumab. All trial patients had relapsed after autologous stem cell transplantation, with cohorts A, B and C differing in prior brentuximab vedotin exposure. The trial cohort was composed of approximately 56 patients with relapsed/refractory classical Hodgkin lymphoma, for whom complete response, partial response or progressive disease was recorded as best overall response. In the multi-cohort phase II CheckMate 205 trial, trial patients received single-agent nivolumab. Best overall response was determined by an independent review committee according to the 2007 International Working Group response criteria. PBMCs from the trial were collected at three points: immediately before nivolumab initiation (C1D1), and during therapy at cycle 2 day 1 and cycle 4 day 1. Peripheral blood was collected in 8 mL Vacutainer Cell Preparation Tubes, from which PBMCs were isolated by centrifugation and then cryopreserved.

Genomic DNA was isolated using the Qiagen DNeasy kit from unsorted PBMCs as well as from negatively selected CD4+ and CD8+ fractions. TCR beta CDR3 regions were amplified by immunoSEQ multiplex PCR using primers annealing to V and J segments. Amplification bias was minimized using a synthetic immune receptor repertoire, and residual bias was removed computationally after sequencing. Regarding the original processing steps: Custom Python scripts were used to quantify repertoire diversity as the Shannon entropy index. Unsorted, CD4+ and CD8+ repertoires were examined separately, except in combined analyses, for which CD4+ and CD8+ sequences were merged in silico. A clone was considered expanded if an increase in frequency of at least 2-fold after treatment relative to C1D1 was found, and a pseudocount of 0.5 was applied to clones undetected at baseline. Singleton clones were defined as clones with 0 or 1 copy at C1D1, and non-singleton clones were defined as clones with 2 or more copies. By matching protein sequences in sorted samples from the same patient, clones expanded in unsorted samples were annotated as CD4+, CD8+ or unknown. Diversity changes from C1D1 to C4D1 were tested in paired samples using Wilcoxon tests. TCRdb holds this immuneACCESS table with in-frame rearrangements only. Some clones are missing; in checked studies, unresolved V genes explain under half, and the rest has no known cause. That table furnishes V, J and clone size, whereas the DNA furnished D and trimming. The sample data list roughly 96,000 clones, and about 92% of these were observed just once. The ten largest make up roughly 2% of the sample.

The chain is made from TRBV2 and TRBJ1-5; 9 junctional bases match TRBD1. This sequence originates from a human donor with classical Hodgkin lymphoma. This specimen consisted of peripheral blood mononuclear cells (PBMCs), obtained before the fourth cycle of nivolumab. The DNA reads TGTGCCAGCAGACCCACAGGGGGCTTTAATCAGCCCCAGCATTTT. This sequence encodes CASRPTGGFNQPQHF.